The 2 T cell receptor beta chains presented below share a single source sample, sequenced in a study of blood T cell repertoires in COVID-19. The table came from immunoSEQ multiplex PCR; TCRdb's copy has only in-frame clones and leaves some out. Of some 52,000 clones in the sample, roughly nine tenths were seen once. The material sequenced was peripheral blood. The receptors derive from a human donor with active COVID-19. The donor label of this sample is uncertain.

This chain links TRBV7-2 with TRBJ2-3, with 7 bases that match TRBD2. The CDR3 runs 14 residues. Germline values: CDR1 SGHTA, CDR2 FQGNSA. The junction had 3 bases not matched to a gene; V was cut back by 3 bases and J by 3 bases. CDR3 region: CASSFSGGTDTQYF. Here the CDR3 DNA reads TGTGCCAGCAGCTTTTCGGGGGGAACAGATACGCAGTATTTT.

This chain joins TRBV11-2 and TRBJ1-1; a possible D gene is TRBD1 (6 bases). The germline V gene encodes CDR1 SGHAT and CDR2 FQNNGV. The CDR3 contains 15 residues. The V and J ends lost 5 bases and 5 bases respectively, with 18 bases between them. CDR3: CASSRAGGAATEAFF. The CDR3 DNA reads TGTGCCAGCAGCCGGGCGGGGGGGGCTGCTACTGAAGCTTTCTTT.